Listed below are T cell receptor beta chains from one sample, sequenced in a study of CD8+CD57+ T cells in acquired aplastic anemia. TCRdb reprocessed the reads via MiXCR and lists one record per CDR3 protein. The data contain a few hundred thousand distinct CDR3 sequences, 55% to 70% of them singletons. Specimen: sorted CD4+, CD8+, or CD8+CD57+ T cells (not recorded which) from PBMCs. The receptors stem from a human donor in good health, serving as a control. Both conserved end residues are part of each CDR3. The order of the fields is D gene, clone size, V gene, J gene, CDR3 DNA, CDR3 protein. D genes are given only for firm matches. The listing skips clone size in some rows; elsewhere it reads once, few, many or a size class.

d_call: TRBD1; clone_size: NA; v_call: TRBV12-5; j_call: TRBJ2-7; cdr3_nt: TGTGCCAGCGGTCCCCAAACAGGGGGGTTTTCCGAGCAGTACTTC; cdr3_aa: CASGPQTGGFSEQYF
d_call: NA; clone_size: NA; v_call: TRBV12-3/TRBV12-4; j_call: TRBJ2-7; cdr3_nt: TGTGCCAGCAAGGCAGGGCCGTCCGAGCAGTACTTC; cdr3_aa: CASKAGPSEQYF
d_call: NA; clone_size: NA; v_call: TRBV20-1; j_call: TRBJ1-2; cdr3_nt: TGCAGTGCTGACGGACTAGCGGGGGGGGAGGACTATGGCTACACCTTC; cdr3_aa: CSADGLAGGEDYGYTF
d_call: NA; clone_size: NA; v_call: TRBV10-3; j_call: TRBJ1-3; cdr3_nt: TGTGCCATCAGCCCTGGCGATACGGTGGCTGGAAACACCATATATTTT; cdr3_aa: CAISPGDTVAGNTIYF
d_call: NA; clone_size: NA; v_call: TRBV14; j_call: TRBJ2-7; cdr3_nt: TGTGCCAGCAGCTTAGCTGGAGATGGCGAGCAGTACTTC; cdr3_aa: CASSLAGDGEQYF
d_call: NA; clone_size: NA; v_call: TRBV5-1; j_call: TRBJ2-5; cdr3_nt: TGCGCCAGCAGCAGGCGGGCGGGCGGGGAGACCCAGTACTTC; cdr3_aa: CASSRRAGGETQYF
d_call: TRBD1; clone_size: NA; v_call: TRBV18; j_call: TRBJ1-1; cdr3_nt: TGTGCCAGCTCACGGGATACAGGGGGCACTGAAGCTTTCTTT; cdr3_aa: CASSRDTGGTEAFF
d_call: NA; clone_size: many; v_call: TRBV20-1; j_call: TRBJ2-3; cdr3_nt: TGCAGTGCTAGTGGACCCTCAGATACGCAGTATTTT; cdr3_aa: CSASGPSDTQYF
d_call: TRBD1; clone_size: many; v_call: TRBV30; j_call: TRBJ2-7; cdr3_nt: TGTGCCTGGAGCCCCGACAGGGCCCCCTACGAGCAGTACTTC; cdr3_aa: CAWSPDRAPYEQYF
d_call: NA; clone_size: NA; v_call: TRBV5-1; j_call: TRBJ2-6; cdr3_nt: TGCGCCAGCAGCAGGGTGCGTGGCGCTAACGTCCTGACTTTC; cdr3_aa: CASSRVRGANVLTF
d_call: NA; clone_size: many; v_call: TRBV9; j_call: TRBJ1-1; cdr3_nt: TGTGCCAGCAGCGTAGCGGGGGAGGTCACTGAAGCTTTCTTT; cdr3_aa: CASSVAGEVTEAFF
d_call: NA; clone_size: many; v_call: TRBV30; j_call: TRBJ2-5; cdr3_nt: TGTGCCTCAGCGGGGACAAAGGAGACCCAGTACTTC; cdr3_aa: CASAGTKETQYF
d_call: TRBD1; clone_size: NA; v_call: TRBV12-5; j_call: TRBJ1-2; cdr3_nt: TGTGCTAGTGGCTCTACAGGGGGCTCTGGCTACACCTTC; cdr3_aa: CASGSTGGSGYTF
d_call: NA; clone_size: NA; v_call: TRBV7-9; j_call: TRBJ1-1; cdr3_nt: TGTGCTAGCAGCCTAAATACGGGGGGAAGCGTCACTTTCTTT; cdr3_aa: CASSLNTGGSVTFF
d_call: TRBD2; clone_size: few; v_call: TRBV19; j_call: TRBJ2-1; cdr3_nt: TGTGCCAGTAGCGGGGGGGCCCACAATGAGCAGTTCTTC; cdr3_aa: CASSGGAHNEQFF
d_call: NA; clone_size: NA; v_call: TRBV2; j_call: TRBJ1-1; cdr3_nt: TGTGCCAGCAGCTTAGGGCCGGGTGGCACTGAAGCTTTCTTT; cdr3_aa: CASSLGPGGTEAFF
d_call: NA; clone_size: many; v_call: TRBV7-2; j_call: TRBJ2-1; cdr3_nt: TGTGCCAGCAGGGGTATGAACGGGGCCGATGAGCAGTTCTTC; cdr3_aa: CASRGMNGADEQFF
d_call: NA; clone_size: NA; v_call: TRBV5-4; j_call: TRBJ1-1; cdr3_nt: TGTGCCAGCAGCCTACCCGGTCAGGGTCCTGAAGCTTTCTTT; cdr3_aa: CASSLPGQGPEAFF
d_call: TRBD1; clone_size: NA; v_call: TRBV9; j_call: TRBJ1-6; cdr3_nt: TGTGCCAGCAGCACCCCGGGACAGAACAATTCACCCCTCCACTTT; cdr3_aa: CASSTPGQNNSPLHF
d_call: TRBD2; clone_size: NA; v_call: TRBV2; j_call: TRBJ2-1; cdr3_nt: TGTGCCAGCAGTGAAACCGGACTAGCGGGGGGATATGAGCAGTTCTTC; cdr3_aa: CASSETGLAGGYEQFF
d_call: NA; clone_size: many; v_call: TRBV4-3; j_call: TRBJ1-6; cdr3_nt: TGCGCCAGCAGCCAAGCGGAGGGACGAGCTTCACCCCTCCACTTT; cdr3_aa: CASSQAEGRASPLHF
d_call: NA; clone_size: NA; v_call: TRBV20-1; j_call: TRBJ1-2; cdr3_nt: TGCAGTGCTCCCAGGCAGGATTCCTGCGACACCTTC; cdr3_aa: CSAPRQDSCDTF
d_call: TRBD1; clone_size: many; v_call: TRBV4-1; j_call: TRBJ2-1; cdr3_nt: TGCGCCAGCAGCCAGACAGGGGATTGGGATGAGCAGTTCTTC; cdr3_aa: CASSQTGDWDEQFF
d_call: NA; clone_size: NA; v_call: TRBV9; j_call: TRBJ1-2; cdr3_nt: TGTGCCAGCAGTGCCGGGCCCCTCTCTGGAAACACCACCTTC; cdr3_aa: CASSAGPLSGNTTF
d_call: NA; clone_size: NA; v_call: TRBV7-9; j_call: TRBJ2-3; cdr3_nt: TGTGCCAGCAGTCCGGCACGTTCTGTAGATATGCAGTATTTT; cdr3_aa: CASSPARSVDMQYF
d_call: NA; clone_size: NA; v_call: TRBV10-2; j_call: TRBJ1-5; cdr3_nt: TGCGCCAGGGGACAAAGTGGAGGTCAGCCCCAGCATTTT; cdr3_aa: CARGQSGGQPQHF
d_call: TRBD1; clone_size: NA; v_call: TRBV2; j_call: TRBJ2-7; cdr3_nt: TGTGCCAGCAGCTTGGACAGGACCTACGAAGAGTTCTTT; cdr3_aa: CASSLDRTYEEFF
d_call: TRBD1; clone_size: once; v_call: TRBV7-3; j_call: TRBJ2-7; cdr3_nt: TGTGCCAGCAGTGCACGCCCGGGGACAGGGGGCTACAAGCAGTACTTC; cdr3_aa: CASSARPGTGGYKQYF
d_call: TRBD1; clone_size: few; v_call: TRBV25-1; j_call: TRBJ1-1; cdr3_nt: TGTGCCAGCATAGGACAGGAGGCCTCAATTTCTGAAGCTTTCTTT; cdr3_aa: CASIGQEASISEAFF